This TCR beta chain was identified in a study of shared clonotypes between healthy human individuals. Per the original methods: ImmunoSEQ junction-only sequences lacked quality scores, so their filtering differed. Generated by immunoSEQ multiplex PCR, the TCRdb table keeps only in-frame clones and is missing some. That table supplies the V and J calls and clone size; D and trimming were determined from the DNA. Of millions of clones in the sample, roughly 92% were seen once. Sequenced: naive CD4+ T cells sorted from blood. Noted subset: CD45RA+ positively selected. This clonotype originated in a man aged 18 to 30 in good health.

The CDR3 nucleotides read TGCGCCAGCAGCGCCGGTGGTAGCGGGGAGACCCAGTACTTC. Its protein is CASSAGGSGETQYF. V is TRBV5-1 and J is TRBJ2-5, with TRBD2 matching 7 bases. This CDR3 spans 14 amino acids. Trimming removed 4 bases from V and 5 bases from J; junction bases left unmatched: 8. Germline V gene lookup returns CDR1 SGHRS and CDR2 YFSETQ.